The 9 T cell receptor beta chains presented below share a single source sample, sequenced in a study of T cell changes during pregnancy in multiple sclerosis. Using immunoSEQ multiplex PCR, the repertoire was profiled, and TCRdb retains in-frame clones only, with some absent. The data hold some 71,000 clones, with about nine tenths observed a single time. Sequenced here: peripheral blood, sampled in the third trimester of pregnancy. The receptor source for this set is a female donor with multiple sclerosis, enrolled in a pregnancy study.

The chain carries TRBV5-1 and TRBJ2-7; the match to TRBD1 covers 9 bases. CDR1 is SGHRS, CDR2 YFSETQ, per germline. The CDR3 totals 16 residues. Losses at the gene ends were 5 bases for V and 2 bases for J; bases not matched to a gene: 11. CDR3 residues: CASSQRGQGPAYEQYF. The CDR3 bases are TGCGCCAGCAGTCAAAGAGGACAGGGGCCGGCCTACGAGCAGTACTTC.

The CDR3 loop reads CASGGTASTDTQYF. The CDR3 bases are TGTGCCAGCGGAGGGACAGCTAGCACAGATACGCAGTATTTT. The chain employs TRBV5-4 and TRBJ2-3, with a possible D match to TRBD1 (7 bases). Germline V gene sequence: CDR1 SGHNT, CDR2 YYREEE (reference sequence). CDR3 length equals 14 residues. The ends were cut back, 7 bases at V and 0 bases at J, with 12 bases in the middle.

The chain joins TRBV7-8 to TRBJ1-4; D is possibly TRBD1 (6 bases). The CDR3 totals 16 residues. The ends were cut back, 5 bases at V and 6 bases at J, with 19 bases in the middle. In germline, CDR1 is SGHVS, CDR2 FQNEAQ. CDR3 loop: CASSSLQGRVDEKLFF. CDR3 nucleotide sequence: TGTGCCAGCAGCAGTCTACAGGGAAGGGTGGATGAAAAACTGTTTTTT.

The rearrangement joins TRBV7-2 to TRBJ2-7; maybe TRBD2 (6 bases). V was trimmed by 4 bases and J by 3 bases, leaving 10 bases between them. CDR1 is SGHTA and CDR2 is FQGNSA in the germline V gene. CDR3 length: 13 residues. The chain's CDR3 is CASSWASDYEQYF. CDR3 bases: TGTGCCAGCAGCTGGGCTAGCGACTACGAGCAGTACTTC.

This clone was counted a single time. The rearrangement links TRBV5-1 to TRBJ1-2; 7 bases fit TRBD1. The CDR3 has 14 amino acids. Germline V lookup: CDR1 SGHRS, CDR2 YFSETQ. With 0 bases clipped from V and 6 bases from J, the junction kept 5 bases outside the gene matches. Written as DNA, the CDR3 is TGCGCCAGCAGCTTGGATACAGGGGTTGATGGCTACACCTTC. Its translation: CASSLDTGVDGYTF.

V usage is TRBV23-1 and J usage is TRBJ2-1; 9 bases map to TRBD2. TRBV23-1 belongs to the ORF category, with a function that is uncertain. The CDR3 runs to 14 residues. J was trimmed by 4 bases and V by 8 bases; bases with no gene match: 6. CDR3 nucleotides: TGCGCCAGCGATGGACTAGCGAGATACAATGAGCAGTTCTTC. The encoded protein is CASDGLARYNEQFF.

The chain uses TRBV5-1 and TRBJ2-5; D not resolved. The V end lost 1 base, the J end lost 5 bases, and 12 bases lay between the germline ends. This CDR3 region has 14 residues. In germline, CDR1 is SGHRS, CDR2 YFSETQ. The DNA for the CDR3 is TGCGCCAGCAGCTTGTCGGCTCTACAGGAGACCCAGTACTTC. Translation gives CASSLSALQETQYF.

V usage is TRBV29-1 and J usage is TRBJ1-2, with 8 bases aligning to TRBD1. This CDR3 region has 13 residues. The J segment lost 3 bases and the V segment lost 4 bases, leaving 4 bases of the junction unmatched. The germline V gene has CDR1 SQVTM and CDR2 ANQGSEA. The CDR3 bases are TGCAGCGTTGGACAGGGGAGCGACTATGGCTACACCTTC. Protein sequence: CSVGQGSDYGYTF.

There are a few counts of this clone. The chain carries TRBV2 and TRBJ1-2; 7 bases are shared with TRBD1. The CDR3 runs 13 residues. The germline V gene encodes CDR1 SNHLY and CDR2 FYNNEI. V trimming: 8 bases; J trimming: 3 bases; junction bases outside the gene matches: 6. DNA for the CDR3: TGTGCCAGCCGCGGACAGGTCCACTATGGCTACACCTTC. It encodes CASRGQVHYGYTF.